What follows is one T cell receptor (beta chain) and its context. This record comes from a study of blood T cell repertoires in COVID-19. Study-level information: The study drew acute and convalescent COVID-19 samples from the United States, Italy and Spain. PBMCs, B-cell-depleted T cells, or T cells were the source of the cDNA or gDNA that made up the material.

Germline-derived CDR1 and CDR2 are SGHTA and FQGNSA. V dropped 5 bases and J dropped 1 base, with 3 bases sitting between them. The CDR3 sequence is 11 residues long. Original analysis: How many nucleated cells were present was estimated from reference gene primer amplification. Method: immunoSEQ multiplex PCR; TCRdb's copy keeps in-frame clones and lacks some. Clone size and V and J calls were adopted from that table, with D and trimming inferred from the DNA. The repertoire consists of fewer than 120,000 clones, with 70% to 90% occurring once and the leading ten covering 3% to 3.5%. This chain connects TRBV7-2 to TRBJ2-7; D is undetermined. The sequencing sample was made of peripheral blood. The TCR comes from a woman in her fifties or sixties with acute or convalescent COVID-19. The CDR3 region is CASSRSYEQYF. CDR3 nucleotide sequence: TGTGCCAGCAGCCGGTCCTACGAGCAGTACTTC.